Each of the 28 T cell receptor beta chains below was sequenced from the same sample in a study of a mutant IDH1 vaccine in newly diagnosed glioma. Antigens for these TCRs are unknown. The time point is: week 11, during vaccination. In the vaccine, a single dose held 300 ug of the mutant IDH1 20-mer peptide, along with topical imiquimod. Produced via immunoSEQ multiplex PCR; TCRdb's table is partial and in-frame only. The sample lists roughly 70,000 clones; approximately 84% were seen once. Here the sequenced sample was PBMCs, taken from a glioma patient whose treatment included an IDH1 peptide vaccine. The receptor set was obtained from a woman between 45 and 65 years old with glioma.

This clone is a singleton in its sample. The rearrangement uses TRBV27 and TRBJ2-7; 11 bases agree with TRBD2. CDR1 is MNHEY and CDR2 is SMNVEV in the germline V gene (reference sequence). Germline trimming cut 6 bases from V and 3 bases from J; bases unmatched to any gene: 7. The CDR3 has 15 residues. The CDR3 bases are TGTGCCAGCAGACTCCTAGCGGGGGGAAACTACGAGCAGTACTTC. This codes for CASRLLAGGNYEQYF.

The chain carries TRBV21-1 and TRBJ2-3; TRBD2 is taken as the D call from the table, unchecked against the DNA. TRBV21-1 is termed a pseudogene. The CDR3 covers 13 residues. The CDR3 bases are TGTGCCAGCAGCTACCGGGGGGGAGATACGCAGTATTTT. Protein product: CASSYRGGDTQYF.

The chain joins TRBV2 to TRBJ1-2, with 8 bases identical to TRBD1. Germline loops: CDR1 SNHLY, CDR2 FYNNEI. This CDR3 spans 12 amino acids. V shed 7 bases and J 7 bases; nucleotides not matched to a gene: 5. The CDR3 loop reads CASMTGDAGYTF. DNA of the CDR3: TGTGCCAGCATGACAGGGGATGCTGGCTACACCTTC.

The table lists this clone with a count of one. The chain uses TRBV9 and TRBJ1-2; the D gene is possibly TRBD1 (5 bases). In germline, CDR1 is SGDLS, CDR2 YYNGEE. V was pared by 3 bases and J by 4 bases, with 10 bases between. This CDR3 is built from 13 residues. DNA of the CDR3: TGTGCCAGCAGCGAAACAGGAGGCTATGGCTACACCTTC. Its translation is CASSETGGYGYTF.

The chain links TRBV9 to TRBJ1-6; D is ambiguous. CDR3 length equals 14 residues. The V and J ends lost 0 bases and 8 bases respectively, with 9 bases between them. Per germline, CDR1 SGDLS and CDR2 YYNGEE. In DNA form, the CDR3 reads TGTGCCAGCAGCGTAGCCCCGGCGGATTCACCCCTCCACTTT. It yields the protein CASSVAPADSPLHF.

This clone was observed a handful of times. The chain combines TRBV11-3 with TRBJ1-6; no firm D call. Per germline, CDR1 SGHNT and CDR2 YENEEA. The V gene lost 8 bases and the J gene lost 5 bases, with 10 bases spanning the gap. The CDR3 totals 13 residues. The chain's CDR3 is CASREDHNSPLHF. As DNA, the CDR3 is TGTGCCAGCCGAGAGGACCATAATTCACCCCTCCACTTT. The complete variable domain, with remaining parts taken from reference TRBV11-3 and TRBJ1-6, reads EAGVVQSPRYKIIEKKQPVAFWCNPISGHNTLYWYLQNLGQGPELLIRYENEEAVDDSQLPKDRFSAERLKGVDSTLKIQPAELGDSAVYLCASREDHNSPLHFGNGTRLTVT.

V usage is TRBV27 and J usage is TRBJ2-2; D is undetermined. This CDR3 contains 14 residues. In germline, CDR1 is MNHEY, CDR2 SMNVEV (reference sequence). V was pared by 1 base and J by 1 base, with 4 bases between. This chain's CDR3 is CASSLWGNTGELFF. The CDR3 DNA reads TGTGCCAGCAGTTTATGGGGGAACACCGGGGAGCTGTTTTTT.

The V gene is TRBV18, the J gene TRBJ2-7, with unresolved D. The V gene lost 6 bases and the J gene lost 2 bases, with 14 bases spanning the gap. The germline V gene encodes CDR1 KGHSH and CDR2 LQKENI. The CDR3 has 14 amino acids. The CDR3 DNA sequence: TGTGCCAGCTCCTCCCCGACGGTCACCTACGAGCAGTACTTC. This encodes CASSSPTVTYEQYF.

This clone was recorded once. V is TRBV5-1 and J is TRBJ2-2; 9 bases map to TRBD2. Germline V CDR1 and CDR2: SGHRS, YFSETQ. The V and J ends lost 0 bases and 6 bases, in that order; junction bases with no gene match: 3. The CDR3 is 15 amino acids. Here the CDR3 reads CASSLAAGGPGELFF. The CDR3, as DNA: TGCGCCAGCAGCTTGGCGGCGGGGGGGCCCGGGGAGCTGTTTTTT.

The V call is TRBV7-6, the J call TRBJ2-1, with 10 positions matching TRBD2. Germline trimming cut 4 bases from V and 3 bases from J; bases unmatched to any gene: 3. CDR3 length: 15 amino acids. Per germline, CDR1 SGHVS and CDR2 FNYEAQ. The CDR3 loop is CASSWTSGLYNEQFF. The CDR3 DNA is TGTGCCAGCAGCTGGACTAGCGGACTCTACAATGAGCAGTTCTTC.

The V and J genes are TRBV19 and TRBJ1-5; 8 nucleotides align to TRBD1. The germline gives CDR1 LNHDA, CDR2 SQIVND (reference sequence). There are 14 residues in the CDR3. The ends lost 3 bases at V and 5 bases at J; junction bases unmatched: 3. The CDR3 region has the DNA TGTGCCAGTAGTATGGGGACAGGCTATCAGCCCCAGCATTTT. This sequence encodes CASSMGTGYQPQHF.

CDR3 amino acids: CASSHGAQLETQYF. In DNA, the CDR3 is TGCGCCAGCAGCCACGGAGCTCAGCTGGAGACCCAGTACTTC. This chain uses TRBV10-1 with TRBJ2-5; D is undetermined. This CDR3 contains 14 residues. Trimming removed 6 bases from V and 5 bases from J, with 16 bases in between. Germline values: CDR1 WNHNN, CDR2 SYGVQD (reference sequence).

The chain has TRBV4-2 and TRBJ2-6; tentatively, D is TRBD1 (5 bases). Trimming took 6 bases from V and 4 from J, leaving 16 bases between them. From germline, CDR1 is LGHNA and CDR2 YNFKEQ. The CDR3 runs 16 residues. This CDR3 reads CASRTLSGYGANVLTF. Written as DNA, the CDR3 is TGTGCCAGCAGGACCCTTTCAGGGTACGGGGCCAACGTCCTGACTTTC.

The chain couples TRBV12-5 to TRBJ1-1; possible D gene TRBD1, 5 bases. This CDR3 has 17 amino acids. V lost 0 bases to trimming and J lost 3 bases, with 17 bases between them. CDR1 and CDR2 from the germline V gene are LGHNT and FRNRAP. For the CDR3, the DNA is TGTGCTAGTGGTTTGGTACGTCTTACCGGGGGGGACACTGAAGCTTTCTTT. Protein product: CASGLVRLTGGDTEAFF.

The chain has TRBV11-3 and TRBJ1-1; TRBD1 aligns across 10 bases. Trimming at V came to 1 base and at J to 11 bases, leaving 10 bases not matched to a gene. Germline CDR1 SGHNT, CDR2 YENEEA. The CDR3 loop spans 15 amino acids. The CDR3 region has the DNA TGTGCCAGCAGCTTAGGACAGGGGGCCGGTGTGCGGGCTTTCTTT. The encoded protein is CASSLGQGAGVRAFF.

Here the CDR3 reads CAISDQQGGEAFF. The CDR3 region has the DNA TGTGCCATCAGTGATCAGCAGGGGGGCGAAGCTTTCTTT. The chain employs TRBV10-3 and TRBJ1-1; 7 bases fit TRBD1. This CDR3 comprises 13 residues. Per germline, CDR1 ENHRY and CDR2 SYGVKD. V shed 3 bases, J shed 8 bases, and the junction held 6 bases outside the gene matches.

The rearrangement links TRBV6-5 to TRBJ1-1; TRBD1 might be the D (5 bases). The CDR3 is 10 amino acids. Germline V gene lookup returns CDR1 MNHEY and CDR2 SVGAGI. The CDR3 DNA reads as TGTGCGAGCTGGAGGGGTGAAGCTTTCTTT. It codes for CASWRGEAFF.

CDR3 sequence reads: CASSRQGAGEKLFF. The CDR3 DNA reads as TGTGCCAGCAGCCGACAGGGGGCGGGGGAAAAACTGTTTTTT. V gene TRBV7-8 combines with J gene TRBJ1-4; TRBD1 matches at 10 bases. The CDR3 is 14 amino acids. Germline CDR1 SGHVS, CDR2 FQNEAQ. The trim removed 5 bases at V and 8 bases at J, leaving 5 bases unmatched.

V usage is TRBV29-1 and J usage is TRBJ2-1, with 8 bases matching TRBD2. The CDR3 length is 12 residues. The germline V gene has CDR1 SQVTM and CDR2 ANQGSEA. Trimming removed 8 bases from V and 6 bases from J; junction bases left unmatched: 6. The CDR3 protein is CSFRLASNEQFF. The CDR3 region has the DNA TGCAGCTTTCGACTAGCGAGCAATGAGCAGTTCTTC.

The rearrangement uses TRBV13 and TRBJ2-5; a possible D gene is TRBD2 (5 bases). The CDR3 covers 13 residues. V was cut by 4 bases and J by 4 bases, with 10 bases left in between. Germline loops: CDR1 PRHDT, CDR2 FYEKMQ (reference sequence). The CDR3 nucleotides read TGTGCCAGCAGCTCCCTTGCGGGAGAGACCCAGTACTTC. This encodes CASSSLAGETQYF.

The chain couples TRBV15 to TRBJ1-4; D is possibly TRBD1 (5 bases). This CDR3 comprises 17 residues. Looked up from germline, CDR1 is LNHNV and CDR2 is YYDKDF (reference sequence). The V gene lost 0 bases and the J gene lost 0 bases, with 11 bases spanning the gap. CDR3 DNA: TGTGCCACCAGCAGAGAAATCGGGACCTCAACTAATGAAAAACTGTTTTTT. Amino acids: CATSREIGTSTNEKLFF.

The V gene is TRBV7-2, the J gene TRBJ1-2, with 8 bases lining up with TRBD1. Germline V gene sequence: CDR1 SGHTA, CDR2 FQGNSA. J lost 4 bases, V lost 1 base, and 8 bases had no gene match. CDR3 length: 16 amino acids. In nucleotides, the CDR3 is TGTGCCAGCAGCTTAGTTCCGCGACAGGGGCGCTATGGCTACACCTTC. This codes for CASSLVPRQGRYGYTF.

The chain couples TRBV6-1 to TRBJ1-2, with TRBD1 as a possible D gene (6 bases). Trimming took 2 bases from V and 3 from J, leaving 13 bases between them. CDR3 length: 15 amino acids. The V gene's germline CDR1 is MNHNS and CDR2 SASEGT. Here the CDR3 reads CASSESGGGYYGYTF. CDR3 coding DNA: TGTGCCAGCAGTGAAAGTGGGGGCGGATACTATGGCTACACCTTC.

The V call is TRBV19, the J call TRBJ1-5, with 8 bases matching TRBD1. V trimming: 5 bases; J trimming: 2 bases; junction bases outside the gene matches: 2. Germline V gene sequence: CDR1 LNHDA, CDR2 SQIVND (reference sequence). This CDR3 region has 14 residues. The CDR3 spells CASSSTGGNQPQHF. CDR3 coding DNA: TGTGCCAGTAGTTCGACAGGGGGCAATCAGCCCCAGCATTTT. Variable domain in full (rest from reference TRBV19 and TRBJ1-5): DGGITQSPKYLFRKEGQNVTLSCEQNLNHDAMYWYRQDPGQGLRLIYYSQIVNDFQKGDIAEGYSVSREKKESFPLTVTSAQKNPTAFYLCASSSTGGNQPQHFGDGTRLSIL.

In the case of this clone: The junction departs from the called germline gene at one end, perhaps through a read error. CDR3 in amino acids: CASSLSVLTDYYGHTF. Written as DNA, the CDR3 is TGCGCCAGCAGCTTAAGCGTATTAACTGACTACTATGGCCACACCTTC. The chain recombines TRBV5-1 with TRBJ1-2, with D unresolved. Germline V gives CDR1 SGHRS, CDR2 YFSETQ. This CDR3 has 16 amino acids.

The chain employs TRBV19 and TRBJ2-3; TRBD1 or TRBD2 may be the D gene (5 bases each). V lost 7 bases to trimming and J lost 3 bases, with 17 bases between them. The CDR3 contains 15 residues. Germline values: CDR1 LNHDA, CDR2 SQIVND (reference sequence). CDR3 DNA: TGTGCCAGTAAACGGGGCCCTGTTAGTACAGATACGCAGTATTTT. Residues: CASKRGPVSTDTQYF.

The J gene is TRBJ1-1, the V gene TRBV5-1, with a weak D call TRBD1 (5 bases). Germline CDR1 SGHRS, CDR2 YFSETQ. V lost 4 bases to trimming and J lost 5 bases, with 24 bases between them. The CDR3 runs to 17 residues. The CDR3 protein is CASSLVGGGGAGTEAFF. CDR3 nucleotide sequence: TGCGCCAGCAGCCTCGTTGGGGGAGGTGGGGCTGGGACTGAAGCTTTCTTT.

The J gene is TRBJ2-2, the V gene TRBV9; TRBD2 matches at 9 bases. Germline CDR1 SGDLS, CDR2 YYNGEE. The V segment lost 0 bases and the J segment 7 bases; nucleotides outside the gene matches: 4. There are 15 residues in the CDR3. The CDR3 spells CASSVGGGAGGELFF. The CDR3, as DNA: TGTGCCAGCAGCGTAGGCGGGGGGGCCGGCGGGGAGCTGTTTTTT.